The source of this TCR beta chain is a study of cytomegalovirus exposure and HLA in healthy donors. Study findings and constraints: The study labeled approximately 150 TCR beta chains cytomegalovirus-associated. The tendency of first-cohort TCR clusters to co-occur in the 120 or so validation repertoires was the finding of a later analysis.

As regards this clone: Its target is unknown.

This CDR3 has 14 amino acids. Germline lookup yields CDR1 LNHDA and CDR2 SQIVND (reference sequence). J gave up 6 bases and V 3 bases, and 3 bases lay outside the gene matches. Here immunoSEQ multiplex PCR was the method, and the copy in TCRdb shows in-frame clones only, minus some. The data contain approximately 200,000 clones, 75% to 90% of them singletons. Source material: PBMCs. This chain uses TRBV19 with TRBJ2-1, with TRBD2 matching over 9 bases. The TCR was taken from a young man in good health and CMV-seropositive. CDR3 nucleotide sequence: TGTGCCAGTAGTATTAGCGGGAGAGGCAATGAGCAGTTCTTC. Amino acid sequence: CASSISGRGNEQFF.